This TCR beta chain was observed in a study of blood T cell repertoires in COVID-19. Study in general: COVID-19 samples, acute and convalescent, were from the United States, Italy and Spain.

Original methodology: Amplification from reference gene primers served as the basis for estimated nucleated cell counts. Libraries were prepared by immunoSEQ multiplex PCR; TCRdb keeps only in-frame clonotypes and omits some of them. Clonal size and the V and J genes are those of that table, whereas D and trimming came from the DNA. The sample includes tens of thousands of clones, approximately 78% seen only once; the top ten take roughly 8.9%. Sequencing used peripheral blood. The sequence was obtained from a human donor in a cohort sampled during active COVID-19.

Here the CDR3 DNA reads TGTGCCAGCAGCCCTGGACTAGGGCTCTACGAGCAGTACTTC. It yields the protein CASSPGLGLYEQYF. This rearrangement joins TRBV14 to TRBJ2-7, with 7 bases identical to TRBD2. The trim removed 4 bases at V and 3 bases at J, leaving 6 bases unmatched. This CDR3 region has 14 residues. Germline CDR1 reads SGHDN; CDR2 reads FVKESK.